Following are 8 T cell receptor beta chains from one sample sequenced in a study of shared clonotypes between healthy human individuals. Data came from immunoSEQ multiplex PCR; TCRdb stores just in-frame clones and leaves some out. The sample contains some 360,000 clones, less than 85% of which appear only once. The sample consisted of memory CD4+ T cells sorted from blood. Subset reported: CD45RA-negative fraction. These receptors all stem from a man aged 25-40 years in good health.

The rearrangement links TRBV29-1 to TRBJ1-1; 8 positions agree with TRBD1. The CDR3 consists of 14 residues. CDR1 is SQVTM and CDR2 is ANQGSEA in the germline V gene. The ends lost 5 bases at V and 2 bases at J; junction bases unmatched: 7. The CDR3 protein is CSVCSGTGNTEAFF. Here the CDR3 DNA reads TGCAGCGTTTGCTCCGGGACAGGAAACACTGAAGCTTTCTTT.

The gene calls are TRBV2 and TRBJ1-4, with TRBD1 matching 7 bases. V lost 9 bases, J lost 8 bases, and 9 bases stayed unmatched. This CDR3 comprises 13 residues. Germline V lookup: CDR1 SNHLY, CDR2 FYNNEI. The CDR3 nucleotides read TGTGCCAGTAGCAGCATGACAGGGGAAAAACTGTTTTTT. Protein sequence: CASSSMTGEKLFF.

The gene calls are TRBV4-3 and TRBJ2-7; 7 bases map to TRBD1. Per the germline V gene, CDR1 is LGHNA and CDR2 is YSLEER. V shed 0 bases and J 2 bases; nucleotides not matched to a gene: 7. The CDR3 is 16 residues long. CDR3 coding DNA: TGCGCCAGCAGCCAAGAAGCCAGGGGGTTGGCCTACGAGCAGTACTTC. Protein product: CASSQEARGLAYEQYF.

V is TRBV4-3 and J is TRBJ2-2, with D perhaps matching TRBD1 or TRBD2 (5 bases each). This CDR3 is built from 18 residues. Germline lookup yields CDR1 LGHNA and CDR2 YSLEER. Between the trimmed V and J ends, which lost 3 bases and 1 base, there was a span of 18 bases. The CDR3 DNA reads TGCGCCAGCAGCCAGGATCCCCCACAGGACTTGAACACCGGGGAGCTGTTTTTT. Its protein is CASSQDPPQDLNTGELFF.

The rearrangement joins TRBV7-1 to TRBJ2-7; 9 positions match TRBD1. TRBV7-1 counts as an open reading frame of uncertain function. The CDR3 has 14 amino acids. Trimming removed 4 bases from V and 6 bases from J; junction bases left unmatched: 7. The CDR3 region is CASSLDNRGREQYF. The CDR3 DNA sequence: TGTGCCAGCAGCTTAGATAACAGGGGGCGCGAGCAGTACTTC.

There are a few counts of this clone. The chain couples TRBV9 to TRBJ2-5, with a tentative D call TRBD1 (7 bases). The germline V gene encodes CDR1 SGDLS and CDR2 YYNGEE. This CDR3 region has 14 residues. V was cut by 0 bases and J by 5 bases, with 11 bases left in between. DNA for the CDR3: TGTGCCAGCAGCGTAGCGACAGGGAGGGAGACCCAGTACTTC. It yields the protein CASSVATGRETQYF.

The V gene is TRBV9, the J gene TRBJ2-2; the D is unclear. The CDR3 is 15 amino acids. The V gene's germline CDR1 is SGDLS and CDR2 YYNGEE. V dropped 6 bases and J dropped 4 bases, with 16 bases sitting between them. CDR3: CASNNVLRGTGELFF. The CDR3 DNA reads TGTGCCAGCAACAACGTTCTGAGAGGCACCGGGGAGCTGTTTTTT.

V usage is TRBV30 and J usage is TRBJ2-5; TRBD2 matches at 9 bases. The CDR3 extends over 14 amino acids. The V segment lost 0 bases and the J segment 5 bases; nucleotides outside the gene matches: 4. CDR1 is GTSNPN and CDR2 is SVGIG in the germline V gene (reference sequence). The CDR3: CAWSVGTSSETQYF. CDR3 DNA: TGTGCCTGGAGTGTAGGGACTAGCTCCGAGACCCAGTACTTC.